The clone carrying this T cell receptor beta chain appeared many times. Its cognate antigen is unknown. This sample is part of a study of CD8 T cells in ankylosing spondylitis. General observations from the study: In ankylosing spondylitis blood, a motif of fewer than 10 highly homologous TCR beta variants appeared characteristic. Matched ankylosing spondylitis synovial fluid reportedly contained a significantly enriched population of disease-linked clones. Previous work reported some of these motif variants in the synovial fluid and blood of reactive arthritis.

Scientists made TCR beta libraries using quantitative 5'-RACE with molecular barcodes. TCRdb re-analysed the 5' RACE reads in MiXCR, keeping a single row per CDR3 protein. This table has roughly 120,000 distinct CDR3 sequences, over 6% appearing once. The source material was blood, either unsorted or a sorted T cell fraction (not recorded which). The source is a male donor with ankylosing spondylitis or in good health (not recorded which).

The CDR3 nucleotides read TGCGCCAGCAGCGCGTCCCGGGATTCAGACACCTATGGCTACACCTTC. This encodes CASSASRDSDTYGYTF. The chain has TRBV5-1 and TRBJ1-2; D ambiguous. The ends were cut back, 4 bases at V and 4 bases at J, with 20 bases in the middle. Germline V lookup: CDR1 SGHRS, CDR2 YFSETQ. The CDR3 runs 16 residues.